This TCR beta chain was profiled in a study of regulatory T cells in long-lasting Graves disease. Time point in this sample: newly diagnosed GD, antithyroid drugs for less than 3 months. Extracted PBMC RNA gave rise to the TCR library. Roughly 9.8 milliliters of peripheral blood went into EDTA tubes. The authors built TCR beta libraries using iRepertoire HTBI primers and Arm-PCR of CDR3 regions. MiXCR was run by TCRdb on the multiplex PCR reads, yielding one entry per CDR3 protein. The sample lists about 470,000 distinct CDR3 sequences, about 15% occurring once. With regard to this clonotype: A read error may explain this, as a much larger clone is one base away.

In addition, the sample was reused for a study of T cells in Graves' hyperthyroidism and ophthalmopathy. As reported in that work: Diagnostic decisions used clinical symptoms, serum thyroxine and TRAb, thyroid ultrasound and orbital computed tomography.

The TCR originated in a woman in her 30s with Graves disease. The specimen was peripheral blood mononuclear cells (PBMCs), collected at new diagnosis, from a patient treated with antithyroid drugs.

In DNA form, the CDR3 reads TGTGCCAGCAGCCGTACCGGGACAGGGTTTTACGAGCAGTTCTTC. Protein: CASSRTGTGFYEQFF. This chain joins TRBV3-1 and TRBJ2-1; 9 bases align to TRBD1. From germline, CDR1 is LGHDT and CDR2 YNNKEL (reference sequence). Unmatched junction bases numbered 11, after V lost 4 bases and J lost 10 bases. This CDR3 comprises 15 residues.